The 27 T cell receptor beta chains in this list originate from one sample, sequenced in a study of blood T cell repertoires in COVID-19. Measured with immunoSEQ multiplex PCR; TCRdb has only the in-frame clones, and not every one. The sample records about 380,000 clones, more than 75% being singletons. The sample consisted of PBMCs or T cells enriched from blood (not recorded which). The receptors originated from a man aged 25 to 40 who had recovered from COVID-19.

The chain carries TRBV10-3 and TRBJ1-6; D is ambiguous. V shed 0 bases and J shed 3 bases, with 6 bases lying between them. Germline V lookup: CDR1 ENHRY, CDR2 SYGVKD. The CDR3 consists of 15 residues. CDR3 sequence: CAISESRSYNSPLHF. The CDR3 region has the DNA TGTGCCATCAGTGAGTCGAGGAGCTATAATTCACCCCTCCACTTT.

V usage is TRBV5-1 and J usage is TRBJ1-4, with 7 nucleotides matching TRBD1. The junction had 4 bases not matched to a gene; V was cut back by 2 bases and J by 0 bases. The CDR3 sequence is 16 residues long. The germline CDR1 and CDR2 sequences are SGHRS and YFSETQ. The CDR3 nucleotides are TGCGCCAGCAGCTTTGGACAGGCGGCAACTAATGAAAAACTGTTTTTT. Protein: CASSFGQAATNEKLFF. The full variable domain, with the rest looked up from reference TRBV5-1 and TRBJ1-4, is KAGVTQTPRYLIKTRGQQVTLSCSPISGHRSVSWYQQTPGQGLQFLFEYFSETQRNKGNFPGRFSGRQFSNSRSEMNVSTLELGDSALYLCASSFGQAATNEKLFFGSGTQLSVL.

This clone was observed a handful of times. This chain joins TRBV4-2 and TRBJ2-3; 8 nucleotides agree with TRBD2. Germline CDR1 reads LGHNA; CDR2 reads YNFKEQ. The length of the CDR3 is 16 residues. Germline trimming cut 3 bases from V and 1 base from J; bases unmatched to any gene: 6. The CDR3 sequence is CASSHSGGPGTDTQYF. CDR3 nucleotides: TGTGCCAGCAGCCATTCGGGGGGGCCGGGCACAGATACGCAGTATTTT.

The rearrangement uses TRBV27 and TRBJ1-6, with TRBD1 identical over 7 bases. The germline CDR1 and CDR2 sequences are MNHEY and SMNVEV (reference sequence). The V gene end was trimmed by 6 bases and the J gene end by 4 bases; junction bases not matched to a gene: 6. The CDR3 extends over 15 amino acids. CDR3 sequence (DNA): TGTGCCAGCAGCTGGACGGGACAGTATAATTCACCCCTCCACTTT. It yields the protein CASSWTGQYNSPLHF.

This clone occurred a few times. CDR3 region: CVSQKGVHSPLHF. The CDR3 DNA reads TGTGTCTCACAAAAGGGAGTTCATTCACCCCTCCACTTT. The genes are TRBV27 and TRBJ1-6; D unresolved. The germline V gene encodes CDR1 MNHEY and CDR2 SMNVEV (reference sequence). This CDR3 contains 13 residues.

The V gene is TRBV20-1, the J gene TRBJ1-2; D gene ambiguous. The CDR3 is 11 amino acids. The V gene lost 6 bases and the J gene lost 6 bases, with 11 bases spanning the gap. Germline V gene sequence: CDR1 DFQATT, CDR2 SNEGSKA (reference sequence). The CDR3 DNA reads TGCAGTGCCGACGACGGGAATGGCTACACCTTC. Translation: CSADDGNGYTF.

The V gene is TRBV5-4, the J gene TRBJ2-1; 7 nucleotides agree with TRBD2. The J segment lost 5 bases and the V segment lost 4 bases, leaving 12 bases of the junction unmatched. The CDR3 length is 16 residues. Germline assignment: CDR1 SGHNT and CDR2 YYREEE (reference sequence). Here the CDR3 DNA reads TGTGCCAGCAGCCCACCCCGGGCGGGAGCTAACAATGAGCAGTTCTTC. The encoded protein is CASSPPRAGANNEQFF.

The gene calls are TRBV23-1 and TRBJ1-4; the match to TRBD1 covers 10 bases. TRBV23-1 is an ORF, with its function uncertain. Unmatched junction bases numbered 15, after V lost 6 bases and J lost 8 bases. The CDR3 totals 17 residues. In DNA form, the CDR3 reads TGCGCCAGCAGGCCGGGACAGGGGCCCCACTGGGGGGAAAAACTGTTTTTT. It translates to CASRPGQGPHWGEKLFF.

Turning to this clone: The identical CDR3 is also encoded by other nucleotide sequences in the sample. The V call is TRBV10-3, the J call TRBJ2-1, with a tentative D call TRBD2 (6 bases). CDR3 size: 16 residues. Trimming pared 0 bases from V and 0 bases from J, leaving 9 bases between. Germline CDR1 is ENHRY and CDR2 is SYGVKD. The CDR3, as DNA: TGTGCCATCAGTGAGTCGGGGGGTGGCTCCTACAATGAGCAGTTCTTC. Protein sequence: CAISESGGGSYNEQFF.

The chain uses TRBV7-9 and TRBJ1-6; D not certain. The V end lost 8 bases, the J end lost 9 bases, and 17 bases lay between the germline ends. Germline loops: CDR1 SEHNR, CDR2 FQNEAQ (reference sequence). The CDR3 consists of 14 residues. CDR3 region: CASSFAISGSPLHF. CDR3 bases: TGTGCCAGCTCCTTTGCCATCTCGGGTTCACCCCTCCACTTT. Drawing the rest from reference TRBV7-9 and TRBJ1-6, the complete variable domain is DTGVSQNPRHKITKRGQNVTFRCDPISEHNRLYWYRQTLGQGPEFLTYFQNEAQLEKSRLLSDRFSAERPKGSFSTLEIQRTEQGDSAMYLCASSFAISGSPLHFGNGTRLTVT.

A note on this clone: Other DNA sequences from this sample encode an identical CDR3 as well. The chain links TRBV5-1 to TRBJ1-1; TRBD1 agrees at 9 bases. This CDR3 contains 14 residues. With V trimmed by 0 bases and J by 5 bases, 2 bases remained unmatched. Germline-derived CDR1 and CDR2 are SGHRS and YFSETQ. CDR3 coding DNA: TGCGCCAGCAGCTTGGCGGACAGGGGTACTGAAGCTTTCTTT. Translation: CASSLADRGTEAFF.

J is TRBJ1-6 and V is TRBV2; D might be TRBD1 (6 bases). CDR3 length: 15 amino acids. Germline V gene sequence: CDR1 SNHLY, CDR2 FYNNEI. The germline V and J ends were trimmed by 7 bases and 5 bases, with 15 bases remaining between them. The CDR3 DNA sequence: TGTGCCAGCATCATGCAGGGGTCCAATAATTCACCCCTCCACTTT. Residues: CASIMQGSNNSPLHF.

This chain links TRBV5-1 with TRBJ1-2; D is undetermined. The CDR3 spans 14 residues. Germline V lookup: CDR1 SGHRS, CDR2 YFSETQ. Trimming cost V 1 base and J 1 base, with 8 bases left between them. The DNA of the CDR3 is TGCGCCAGCAGCTTGTCCGAGGGTAACTATGGCTACACCTTC. Encoded protein: CASSLSEGNYGYTF.

The genes are TRBV25-1 and TRBJ2-4; D possibly corresponds to TRBD2 (6 bases). The germline V gene encodes CDR1 MGHDK and CDR2 SYGVNS. The CDR3 runs 16 residues. The V end was cut by 4 bases, the J end by 3 bases, with 16 bases between. This CDR3 is CASSVQTGGDKNIQYF. CDR3 DNA sequence: TGTGCCAGCAGTGTCCAGACCGGAGGGGACAAAAACATTCAGTACTTC. Using reference TRBV25-1 and TRBJ2-4 for the parts outside the CDR3, the full variable domain is EADIYQTPRYLVIGTGKKITLECSQTMGHDKMYWYQQDPGMELHLIHYSYGVNSTEKGDLSSESTVSRIRTEHFPLTLESARPSHTSQYLCASSVQTGGDKNIQYFGAGTRLSVL.

The chain combines TRBV7-2 with TRBJ1-1, with 7 positions matching TRBD1. Per the germline V gene, CDR1 is SGHTA and CDR2 is FQGNSA. The CDR3 is 13 amino acids. The J segment lost 0 bases and the V segment lost 6 bases, leaving 1 base of the junction unmatched. CDR3 coding DNA: TGTGCCAGCAGGGGACAGATGAACACTGAAGCTTTCTTT. Its protein is CASRGQMNTEAFF.

This chain joins TRBV7-2 and TRBJ2-1; 11 bases are shared with TRBD2. Unmatched junction bases numbered 3, after V lost 4 bases and J lost 4 bases. The CDR3 is 15 residues long. The V gene's germline CDR1 is SGHTA and CDR2 FQGNSA. CDR3 in DNA: TGTGCCAGCAGCTGGAGGACTAGCGGGTACAATGAGCAGTTCTTC. It is translated as CASSWRTSGYNEQFF.

The V gene is TRBV30, the J gene TRBJ1-2; D might be TRBD1 (6 bases). V was shortened by 3 bases and J by 2 bases, with 16 bases between the two germline ends. The CDR3 length is 15 residues. Germline loops: CDR1 GTSNPN, CDR2 SVGIG (reference sequence). Written as DNA, the CDR3 is TGTGCCTGGAGAAACCAGGGACACAACAACTATGGCTACACCTTC. Residues: CAWRNQGHNNYGYTF.

This clone was observed a handful of times. The chain joins TRBV7-9 to TRBJ1-4; 8 bases match TRBD1. The length of the CDR3 is 15 residues. Trimming took 1 base from V and 5 from J; bases not matched to a gene: 3. Germline-derived CDR1 and CDR2 are SEHNR and FQNEAQ (reference sequence). Written as DNA, the CDR3 is TGTGCCAGCAGCTTAGGGACAGGGTACAATGAAAAACTGTTTTTT. It encodes CASSLGTGYNEKLFF. The full variable domain, rest sourced from reference TRBV7-9 and TRBJ1-4, is DTGVSQNPRHKITKRGQNVTFRCDPISEHNRLYWYRQTLGQGPEFLTYFQNEAQLEKSRLLSDRFSAERPKGSFSTLEIQRTEQGDSAMYLCASSLGTGYNEKLFFGSGTQLSVL.

A few counts support this clone. The V gene is TRBV7-9, the J gene TRBJ1-1; 7 nucleotides align to TRBD1. V lost 0 bases, J lost 1 base, and 2 bases stayed unmatched. Germline CDR1 SEHNR, CDR2 FQNEAQ (reference sequence). CDR3 length equals 15 residues. The CDR3 coding sequence is TGTGCCAGCAGCTTAGCGGGGACAGAGAACACTGAAGCTTTCTTT. Translation gives CASSLAGTENTEAFF.

The genes are TRBV2 and TRBJ1-1; tentative D call: TRBD1 (5 bases). The CDR3 is made up of 18 amino acids. Per the germline V gene, CDR1 is SNHLY and CDR2 is FYNNEI. Trimming pared 0 bases from V and 2 bases from J, leaving 19 bases between. The CDR3 region has the DNA TGTGCCAGCAGTGAAGCGCCGGGAGGGGAGACGCCTAACACTGAAGCTTTCTTT. Its translation: CASSEAPGGETPNTEAFF.

The rearrangement joins TRBV4-1 to TRBJ2-1; TRBD2 might be the D (5 bases). CDR3 length: 16 amino acids. CDR1 is MGHRA and CDR2 is YSYEKL in the germline V gene. V dropped 1 base and J dropped 0 bases, with 10 bases sitting between them. For the CDR3, the DNA is TGCGCCAGCAGCCAAGTTCCGGGGAGCTCCTACAATGAGCAGTTCTTC. Translated: CASSQVPGSSYNEQFF.

V usage is TRBV19 and J usage is TRBJ2-7; TRBD2 agrees at 7 bases. After removal of 2 bases from V and 4 bases from J, the junction contained 11 bases not matched to a gene. The CDR3 loop spans 16 amino acids. CDR1 is LNHDA and CDR2 is SQIVND in the germline V gene (reference sequence). DNA of the CDR3: TGTGCCAGTAGTATATTGGGGGGGGGACCTACTTACGAGCAGTACTTC. Translation gives CASSILGGGPTYEQYF. Drawing the rest from reference TRBV19 and TRBJ2-7, the complete variable domain is DGGITQSPKYLFRKEGQNVTLSCEQNLNHDAMYWYRQDPGQGLRLIYYSQIVNDFQKGDIAEGYSVSREKKESFPLTVTSAQKNPTAFYLCASSILGGGPTYEQYFGPGTRLTVT.

V and J are TRBV19 and TRBJ2-7, with D tentatively TRBD1 (6 bases). Germline CDR1 and CDR2: LNHDA and SQIVND (reference sequence). The CDR3 spans 16 residues. The V gene lost 5 bases and the J gene lost 2 bases, with 19 bases spanning the gap. The CDR3 sequence is CASSPKAGTSAYEQYF. CDR3 sequence (DNA): TGTGCCAGTAGTCCTAAGGCCGGGACATCTGCCTACGAGCAGTACTTC.

The chain links TRBV6-5 to TRBJ1-2; no reliable D call. V gave up 7 bases and J gave up 5 bases, with 11 bases separating them. Germline V lookup: CDR1 MNHEY, CDR2 SVGAGI. The CDR3 totals 12 residues. The CDR3 region has the DNA TGTGCCAGCACAGACAACCGGTATGGCTACACCTTC. This codes for CASTDNRYGYTF.

In this sample, this clone turned up once. The chain combines TRBV7-2 with TRBJ1-2; 7 nucleotides match TRBD1. CDR3 length: 15 amino acids. V was clipped by 3 bases and J by 5 bases; unmatched bases: 9. Per the germline V gene, CDR1 is SGHTA and CDR2 is FQGNSA. The CDR3 loop reads CASSFISGTEYGYTF. The CDR3 DNA is TGTGCCAGCAGCTTCATTTCCGGGACAGAGTATGGCTACACCTTC. Looking up the rest from reference TRBV7-2 and TRBJ1-2 gives the full variable domain: GAGVSQSPSNKVTEKGKDVELRCDPISGHTALYWYRQSLGQGLEFLIYFQGNSAPDKSGLPSDRFSAERTGGSVSTLTIQRTQQEDSAVYLCASSFISGTEYGYTFGSGTRLTVV.

The rearrangement links TRBV12-5 to TRBJ2-5; 7 bases map to TRBD1. Germline lookup yields CDR1 LGHNT and CDR2 FRNRAP. This CDR3 is built from 13 residues. Trimming cost V 6 bases and J 2 bases; bases outside gene matches: 3. The CDR3 protein is CASGDRAQETQYF. The CDR3 DNA reads as TGTGCTAGTGGAGACAGGGCTCAAGAGACCCAGTACTTC.

J is TRBJ2-7 and V is TRBV11-2, with D perhaps matching TRBD2 (5 bases). CDR1 is SGHAT and CDR2 is FQNNGV in the germline V gene. Trimming left V 1 base short and J 3 bases short, with 10 bases between. The CDR3 is 14 amino acids. The CDR3 DNA reads as TGTGCCAGCAGCTTAGGGTACCGGGGCTACGAGCAGTACTTC. The encoded protein is CASSLGYRGYEQYF.